This T cell receptor beta chain was sequenced for a study of CD4 T cells in relation to SARS-CoV-2 and coronaviruses. This clone showed up just once. The antigen remains unidentified. The protocol was immunoSEQ multiplex PCR, while the TCRdb copy is restricted to in-frame clones and leaves out a portion. The sample has tens of thousands of clones, less than 80% seen once. CDR1 is MNHEY, CDR2 SVGAGI, per germline. V shed 6 bases, J shed 6 bases, and the junction held 2 bases outside the gene matches. The CDR3 consists of 12 residues. Unexposed donor CD4+ T cells date from about 2010-2018, before the COVID-19 pandemic. CD4+ T cells were isolated from the cells after about 11 days of culture.

The source material was CD4+ T cells from PBMCs, cultured in vitro. The rearrangement uses TRBV6-5 and TRBJ1-2, with 9 nucleotides matching TRBD1. The clonotype originates from a human donor in good health. The CDR3 DNA follows: TGTGCCAGCAGGTGGACAGGGGATGGCTACACCTTC. The encoded protein is CASRWTGDGYTF.